Shown below are 21 T cell receptor beta chains from a single sample sequenced in a study of blood T cell repertoires in COVID-19 (dated by TCRdb to the early 2020s). The library was made by the immunoSEQ multiplex PCR assay. In its TCRdb copy, this immuneACCESS table keeps in-frame sequences only and misses some clones. Where compared with another copy, unresolved V genes explain less than half of these, and the others have no known cause. The sample profile shows 250,000 to 300,000 clones; approximately 86% of them were found once. Of the sample, under 2.5% falls within the top ten clones. The sequencing sample was made of peripheral blood. These receptors all stem from a man in his thirties or forties with active or convalescent COVID-19.

The chain couples TRBV11-3 to TRBJ2-2, with 7 bases that match TRBD1. CDR3 size: 15 residues. V gave up 1 base and J gave up 4 bases; unmatched junction bases: 3. Looked up from germline, CDR1 is SGHNT and CDR2 is YENEEA. CDR3 sequence reads: CASSLARGSTGELFF. The DNA of the CDR3 is TGTGCCAGCAGCTTAGCCAGGGGGAGCACCGGGGAGCTGTTTTTT.

The chain joins TRBV9 to TRBJ1-2; D gene unclear. V was cut by 1 base and J by 4 bases, with 14 bases left in between. The CDR3 has 15 residues. CDR1 and CDR2 from the germline V gene are SGDLS and YYNGEE. The DNA of the CDR3 is TGTGCCAGCAGCGTACATTTAGAGGCAGTCTATGGCTACACCTTC. Translating gives CASSVHLEAVYGYTF.

This clone has just a few counts. The chain employs TRBV4-2 and TRBJ2-1; 8 positions match TRBD2. The V and J ends lost 0 bases and 9 bases, in that order; junction bases with no gene match: 7. There are 15 residues in the CDR3. CDR1 is LGHNA and CDR2 is YNFKEQ in the germline V gene. This CDR3 reads CASSQDWTSSLEQFF. The DNA for the CDR3 is TGTGCCAGCAGCCAAGATTGGACTAGCTCCCTTGAGCAGTTCTTC.

This rearrangement joins TRBV6-1 to TRBJ2-2; 10 nucleotides line up with TRBD2. The V gene's germline CDR1 is MNHNS and CDR2 SASEGT. CDR3 length equals 17 residues. With 4 bases clipped from V and 2 bases from J, the junction kept 7 bases outside the gene matches. The CDR3 loop reads CASSALAGGGNTGELFF. CDR3 sequence (DNA): TGTGCCAGCAGTGCTTTAGCGGGGGGAGGTAACACCGGGGAGCTGTTTTTT.

The J gene is TRBJ1-3, the V gene TRBV6-1; TRBD1 matches 11 bases. The CDR3 runs 19 residues. Germline V gene sequence: CDR1 MNHNS, CDR2 SASEGT. The V gene end was trimmed by 4 bases and the J gene end by 6 bases; junction bases not matched to a gene: 17. DNA of the CDR3: TGTGCCAGCAGTGGACCCGGGACAGGGGGACTACGTGGATCAAACACCATATATTTT. Its translation: CASSGPGTGGLRGSNTIYF.

This clone was detected only a few times. This chain joins TRBV7-2 and TRBJ2-1; D might be TRBD1 (6 bases). The CDR3 runs 15 residues. V was pared by 0 bases and J by 3 bases, with 9 bases between. Per the germline V gene, CDR1 is SGHTA and CDR2 is FQGNSA. The chain's CDR3 is CASSLAGAGYNEQFF. The CDR3 DNA reads TGTGCCAGCAGCTTAGCGGGGGCTGGCTACAATGAGCAGTTCTTC.

The V gene is TRBV6-5, the J gene TRBJ1-2; perhaps TRBD1 as D (6 bases). Germline lookup yields CDR1 MNHEY and CDR2 SVGAGI. The CDR3 has 11 amino acids. The V gene lost 8 bases and the J gene lost 5 bases, with 9 bases spanning the gap. The CDR3 sequence: CASGQSYGYTF. DNA for the CDR3: TGTGCCAGCGGACAGTCGTATGGCTACACCTTC.

The rearrangement uses TRBV10-1 and TRBJ2-3; D is uncertain. The CDR3 extends over 14 amino acids. V gave up 1 base and J gave up 2 bases, with 7 bases separating them. Looked up from germline, CDR1 is WNHNN and CDR2 is SYGVQD (reference sequence). CDR3 in DNA: TGCGCCAGCAGTGAGTTGCAGGCCACAGATACGCAGTATTTT. Translating it yields CASSELQATDTQYF.

The genes are TRBV2 and TRBJ1-6; the D is unclear. CDR1 is SNHLY and CDR2 is FYNNEI in the germline V gene. V was cut by 4 bases and J by 7 bases, with 5 bases left in between. There are 12 residues in the CDR3. The CDR3 DNA sequence: TGTGCCAGCAGTGTTCCGAATTCACCCCTCCACTTT. It yields the protein CASSVPNSPLHF.

The rearrangement joins TRBV12-3 or TRBV12-4 to TRBJ1-1, with 8 bases fitting TRBD1. After removal of 5 bases from V and 8 bases from J, the junction contained 7 bases not matched to a gene. This CDR3 is built from 13 residues. The CDR3 spells CASSVQGGEEAFF. Here the CDR3 DNA reads TGTGCCAGCAGTGTACAGGGGGGGGAGGAAGCTTTCTTT.

Only one count was recorded for this clone. This chain connects TRBV4-2 to TRBJ2-4; weak D call: TRBD2 (6 bases). This CDR3 spans 19 amino acids. CDR1 and CDR2 from the germline V gene are LGHNA and YNFKEQ. Trimming removed 0 bases at V and 0 bases at J, with 18 bases between. The CDR3 sequence: CASSQDPGLPPLAKNIQYF. Here the CDR3 DNA reads TGTGCCAGCAGCCAAGACCCGGGACTGCCTCCGTTAGCCAAAAACATTCAGTACTTC.

This chain links TRBV6-5 with TRBJ1-5; 7 nucleotides line up with TRBD1. CDR3 length: 14 amino acids. The germline V gene has CDR1 MNHEY and CDR2 SVGAGI. V was clipped by 6 bases and J by 3 bases; unmatched bases: 5. This CDR3 is CASSTDRVNQPQHF. The CDR3 nucleotides are TGTGCCAGCAGCACCGACAGGGTCAATCAGCCCCAGCATTTT.

The DNA for the CDR3 is TGTGCCAGCTCACAGGCAGGGGGTTTGACTGAAGCTTTCTTT. As protein: CASSQAGGLTEAFF. The V gene is TRBV18, the J gene TRBJ1-1; 7 nucleotides align to TRBD1. J was trimmed by 5 bases and V by 4 bases; bases with no gene match: 7. The CDR3 extends over 14 amino acids. Germline loops: CDR1 KGHSH, CDR2 LQKENI.

The J gene is TRBJ2-1, the V gene TRBV10-2, with a weak D call TRBD2 (6 bases). The CDR3 runs 13 residues. The V end lost 8 bases, the J end lost 4 bases, and 12 bases lay between the germline ends. Germline-derived CDR1 and CDR2 are WSHSY and SAAADI. The chain's CDR3 is CASSNGGYNEQFF. The DNA for the CDR3 is TGCGCCAGCTCCAACGGGGGATACAATGAGCAGTTCTTC.

This clone appeared a few times. This chain connects TRBV5-5 to TRBJ2-7, with D possibly being TRBD2 (6 bases). CDR1 and CDR2 (germline): SGHKS, YYEKEE (reference sequence). This CDR3 is 15 amino acids long. V was clipped by 3 bases and J by 2 bases, with 15 bases between them. As DNA, the CDR3 is TGTGCCAGCAGCTCGCGGGCGGGCGGGACCTACGAGCAGTACTTC. Amino acid sequence: CASSSRAGGTYEQYF.

The chain couples TRBV24-1 to TRBJ2-2; D not resolved. The ends were cut back, 3 bases at V and 5 bases at J, with 9 bases in the middle. Germline V CDR1 and CDR2: KGHDR, SFDVKD. The CDR3 has 14 amino acids. CDR3 sequence (DNA): TGTGCCACCAGTGATCCTATGAGGACCGGGGAGCTGTTTTTT. It specifies CATSDPMRTGELFF.

This clone was counted once. The rearrangement uses TRBV3-1 (or the pseudogene TRBV3-2) and TRBJ2-5, with a weak D call TRBD2 (5 bases). Germline values: CDR1 LGHDT, CDR2 YNNKEL (reference sequence). V lost 5 bases and J 5 bases, leaving 12 bases between the germline ends. The CDR3 contains 13 residues. CDR3 loop: CASSGSRLETQYF. CDR3 DNA sequence: TGTGCCAGCAGCGGGAGCCGCCTCGAGACCCAGTACTTC.

The V gene is TRBV6-4, the J gene TRBJ1-2; TRBD1 matches at 7 bases. J was trimmed by 0 bases and V by 5 bases; bases with no gene match: 6. The CDR3 covers 15 residues. The germline V gene encodes CDR1 MRHNA and CDR2 SNTAGT. The CDR3 coding sequence is TGTGCCAGCAGTCCCGGGACAGCAGCTAACTATGGCTACACCTTC. As protein: CASSPGTAANYGYTF.

This clone was picked up a small number of times. This rearrangement joins TRBV10-2 to TRBJ2-1; TRBD2 aligns across 11 bases. The V and J ends lost 10 bases and 7 bases, in that order; junction bases with no gene match: 9. Germline assignment: CDR1 WSHSY and CDR2 SAAADI. The CDR3 covers 14 residues. The CDR3 reads CATKLAGEGNEQFF. The DNA for the CDR3 is TGCGCCACTAAACTAGCGGGGGAGGGTAATGAGCAGTTCTTC.

This chain connects TRBV5-4 to TRBJ2-1; 16 bases agree with TRBD2. CDR3 length: 17 residues. V lost 4 bases and J lost 4; bases outside the gene matches: 5. The germline gives CDR1 SGHNT, CDR2 YYREEE (reference sequence). CDR3 sequence: CASSGTSGGGNYNEQFF. The DNA of the CDR3 is TGTGCCAGCAGCGGGACTAGCGGGGGGGGAAATTACAATGAGCAGTTCTTC. The entire variable domain, with the rest obtained from reference TRBV5-4 and TRBJ2-1, is as follows: ETGVTQSPTHLIKTRGQQVTLRCSSQSGHNTVSWYQQALGQGPQFIFQYYREEENGRGNFPPRFSGLQFPNYSSELNVNALELDDSALYLCASSGTSGGGNYNEQFFGPGTRLTVL.

In this sample, this clone turned up a few times. V gene TRBV2 combines with J gene TRBJ1-5; D may be TRBD1 (6 bases). Germline V gene data show CDR1 as SNHLY and CDR2 as FYNNEI. V lost 4 bases, J lost 7 bases, and 14 bases lay in between. The CDR3 consists of 14 residues. The CDR3 coding sequence is TGTGCCAGCAGTGCCTGGACAGTTCGACAGCCCCAGCATTTT. Translated: CASSAWTVRQPQHF.